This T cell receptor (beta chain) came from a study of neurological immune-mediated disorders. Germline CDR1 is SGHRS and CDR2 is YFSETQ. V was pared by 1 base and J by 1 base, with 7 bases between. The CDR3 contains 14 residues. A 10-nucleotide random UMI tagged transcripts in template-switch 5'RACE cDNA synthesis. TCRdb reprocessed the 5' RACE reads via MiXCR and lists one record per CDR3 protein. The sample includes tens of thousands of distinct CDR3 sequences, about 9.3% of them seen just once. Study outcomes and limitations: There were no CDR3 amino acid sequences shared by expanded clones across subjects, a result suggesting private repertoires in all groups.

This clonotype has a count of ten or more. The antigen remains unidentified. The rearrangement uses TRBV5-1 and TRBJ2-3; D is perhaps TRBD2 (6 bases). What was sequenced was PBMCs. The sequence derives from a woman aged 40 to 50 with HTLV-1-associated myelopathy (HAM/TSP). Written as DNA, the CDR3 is TGCGCCAGCAGCTTGACTAGCCGCACAGATACGCAGTATTTT. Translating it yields CASSLTSRTDTQYF. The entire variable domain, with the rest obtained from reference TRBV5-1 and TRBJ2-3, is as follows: KAGVTQTPRYLIKTRGQQVTLSCSPISGHRSVSWYQQTPGQGLQFLFEYFSETQRNKGNFPGRFSGRQFSNSRSEMNVSTLELGDSALYLCASSLTSRTDTQYFGPGTRLTVL.